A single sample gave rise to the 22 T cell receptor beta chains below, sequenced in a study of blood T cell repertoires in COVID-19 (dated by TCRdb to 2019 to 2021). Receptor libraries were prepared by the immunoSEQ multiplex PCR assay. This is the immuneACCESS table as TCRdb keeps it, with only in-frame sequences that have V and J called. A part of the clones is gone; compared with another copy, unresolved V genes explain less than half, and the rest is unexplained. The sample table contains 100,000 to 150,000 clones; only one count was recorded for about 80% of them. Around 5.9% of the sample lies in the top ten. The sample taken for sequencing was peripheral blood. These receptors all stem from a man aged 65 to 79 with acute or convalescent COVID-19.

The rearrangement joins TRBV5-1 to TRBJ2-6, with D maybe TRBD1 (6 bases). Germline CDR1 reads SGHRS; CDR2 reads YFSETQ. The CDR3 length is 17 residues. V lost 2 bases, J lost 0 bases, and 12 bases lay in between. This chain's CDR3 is CASSFGQPFSGANVLTF. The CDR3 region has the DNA TGCGCCAGCAGCTTCGGACAGCCATTCTCTGGGGCCAACGTCCTGACTTTC.

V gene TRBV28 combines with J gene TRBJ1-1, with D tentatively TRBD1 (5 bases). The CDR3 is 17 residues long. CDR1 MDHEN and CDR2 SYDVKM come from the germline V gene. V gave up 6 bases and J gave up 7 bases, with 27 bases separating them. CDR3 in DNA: TGTGCCAGCAGCCTCTCCACGTGGGGCAGGCCTCCGGGTGAAGCTTTCTTT. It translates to CASSLSTWGRPPGEAFF.

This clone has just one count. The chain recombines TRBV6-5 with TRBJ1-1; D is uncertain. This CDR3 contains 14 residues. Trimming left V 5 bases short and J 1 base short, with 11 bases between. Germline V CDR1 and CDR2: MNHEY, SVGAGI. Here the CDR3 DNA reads TGTGCCAGCAGTCCCGCTGACAAGAACACTGAAGCTTTCTTT. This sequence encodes CASSPADKNTEAFF.

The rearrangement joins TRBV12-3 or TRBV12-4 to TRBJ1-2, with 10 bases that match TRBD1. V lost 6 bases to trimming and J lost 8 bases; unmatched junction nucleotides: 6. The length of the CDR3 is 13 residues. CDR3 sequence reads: CASRRQGARGYTF. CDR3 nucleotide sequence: TGTGCCAGCAGAAGACAGGGGGCGAGGGGCTACACCTTC.

The CDR3 coding sequence is TGTGCCAGCAGTGAGGGATTCGGGGGGAGCTCTGGGGCCAACGTCCTGACTTTC. Amino acid sequence: CASSEGFGGSSGANVLTF. The rearrangement joins TRBV6-1 to TRBJ2-6; TRBD2 matches at 7 bases. CDR3 length: 18 amino acids. V lost 3 bases to trimming and J lost 0 bases; unmatched junction nucleotides: 8. CDR1 and CDR2 (germline): MNHNS, SASEGT.

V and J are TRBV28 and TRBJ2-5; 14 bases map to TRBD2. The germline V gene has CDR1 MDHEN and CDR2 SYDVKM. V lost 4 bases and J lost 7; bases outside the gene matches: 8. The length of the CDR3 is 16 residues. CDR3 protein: CASSYPGLAGEGTQYF. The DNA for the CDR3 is TGTGCCAGCAGTTACCCGGGACTAGCGGGAGAAGGGACCCAGTACTTC.

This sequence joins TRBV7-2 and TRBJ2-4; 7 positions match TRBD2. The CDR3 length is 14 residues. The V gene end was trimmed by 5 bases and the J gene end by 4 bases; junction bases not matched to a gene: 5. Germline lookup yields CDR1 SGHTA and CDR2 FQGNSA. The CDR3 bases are TGTGCCAGCAGCGCGCGGGGGAATAAAAACATTCAGTACTTC. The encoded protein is CASSARGNKNIQYF.

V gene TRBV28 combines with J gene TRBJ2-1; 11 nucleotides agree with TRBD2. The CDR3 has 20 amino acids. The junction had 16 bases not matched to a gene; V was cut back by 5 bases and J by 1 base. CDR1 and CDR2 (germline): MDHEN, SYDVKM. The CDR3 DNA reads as TGTGCCAGCAGTACCTTAGCGGGGGGGAGCATTAACGGGTCCTACAATGAGCAGTTCTTC. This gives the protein CASSTLAGGSINGSYNEQFF.

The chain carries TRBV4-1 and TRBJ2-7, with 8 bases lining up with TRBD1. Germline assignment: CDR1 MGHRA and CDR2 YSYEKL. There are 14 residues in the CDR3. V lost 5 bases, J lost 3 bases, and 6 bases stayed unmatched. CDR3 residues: CASSAPGQDYEQYF. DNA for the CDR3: TGCGCCAGCAGCGCTCCGGGACAGGACTACGAGCAGTACTTC.

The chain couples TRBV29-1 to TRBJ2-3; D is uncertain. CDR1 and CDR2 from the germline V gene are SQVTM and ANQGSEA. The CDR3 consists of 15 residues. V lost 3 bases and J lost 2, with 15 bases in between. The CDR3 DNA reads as TGCAGCGTTGATAACGTACAGACCTTCACAGATACGCAGTATTTT. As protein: CSVDNVQTFTDTQYF.

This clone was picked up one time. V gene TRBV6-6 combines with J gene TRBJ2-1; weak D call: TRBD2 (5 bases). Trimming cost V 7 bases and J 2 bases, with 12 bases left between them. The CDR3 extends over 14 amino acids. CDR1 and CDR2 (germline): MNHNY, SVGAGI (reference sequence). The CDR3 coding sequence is TGTGCCAGCAAGGGAGACCAGGCCTACAATGAGCAGTTCTTC. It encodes CASKGDQAYNEQFF.

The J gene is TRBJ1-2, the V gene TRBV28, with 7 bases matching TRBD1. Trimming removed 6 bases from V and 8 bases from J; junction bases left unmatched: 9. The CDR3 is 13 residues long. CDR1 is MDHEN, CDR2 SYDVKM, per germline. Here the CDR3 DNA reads TGTGCCAGCAGCTTAAGTAGGGGGCAGGGCTACACCTTC. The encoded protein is CASSLSRGQGYTF.

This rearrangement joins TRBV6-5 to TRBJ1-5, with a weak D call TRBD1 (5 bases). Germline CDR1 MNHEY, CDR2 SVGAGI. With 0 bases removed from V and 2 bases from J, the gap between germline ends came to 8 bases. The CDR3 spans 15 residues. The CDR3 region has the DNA TGTGCCAGCAGTTACTCGACGACAGGCAATCAGCCCCAGCATTTT. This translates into CASSYSTTGNQPQHF.

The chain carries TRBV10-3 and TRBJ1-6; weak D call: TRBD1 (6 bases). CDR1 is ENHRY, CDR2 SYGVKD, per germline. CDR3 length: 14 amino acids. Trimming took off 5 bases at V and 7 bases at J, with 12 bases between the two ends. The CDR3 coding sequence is TGTGCCATCAGTTTGACAGGAGGAAATTCACCCCTCCACTTT. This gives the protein CAISLTGGNSPLHF.

CDR3 bases: TGTGCCAGCAGCTTAGCGATTGGAGCGCCCTACGAGCAGTACTTC. Translated, it gives CASSLAIGAPYEQYF. This chain links TRBV11-1 with TRBJ2-7; D remains ambiguous. The germline V and J ends were trimmed by 0 bases and 2 bases, with 11 bases remaining between them. The CDR3 sequence is 15 residues long. Germline values: CDR1 SGHAT, CDR2 FQDESV (reference sequence).

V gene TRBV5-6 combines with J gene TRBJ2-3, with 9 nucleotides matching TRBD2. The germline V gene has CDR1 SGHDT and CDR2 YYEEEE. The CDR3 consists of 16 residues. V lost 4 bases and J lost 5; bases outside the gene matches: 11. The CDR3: CASSLRLAAGGDTQYF. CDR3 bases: TGTGCCAGCAGCCTAAGACTAGCGGCGGGGGGAGATACGCAGTATTTT. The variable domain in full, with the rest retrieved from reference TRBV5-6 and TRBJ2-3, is DAGVTQSPTHLIKTRGQQVTLRCSPKSGHDTVSWYQQALGQGPQFIFQYYEEEERQRGNFPDRFSGHQFPNYSSELNVNALLLGDSALYLCASSLRLAAGGDTQYFGPGTRLTVL.

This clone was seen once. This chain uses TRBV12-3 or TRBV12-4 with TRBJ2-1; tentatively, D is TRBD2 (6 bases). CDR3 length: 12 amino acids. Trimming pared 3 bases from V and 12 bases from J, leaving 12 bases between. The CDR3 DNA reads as TGTGCCAGCAGTTTCCCGGGGGTGGGGCAGTTCTTC. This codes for CASSFPGVGQFF.

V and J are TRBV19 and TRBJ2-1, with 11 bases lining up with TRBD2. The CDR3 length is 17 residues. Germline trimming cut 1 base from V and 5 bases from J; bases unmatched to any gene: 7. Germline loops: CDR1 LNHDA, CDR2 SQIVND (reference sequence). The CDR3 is CASSIGASGRPDNEQFF. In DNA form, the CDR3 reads TGTGCCAGTAGTATAGGGGCTAGCGGGAGGCCGGACAATGAGCAGTTCTTC.

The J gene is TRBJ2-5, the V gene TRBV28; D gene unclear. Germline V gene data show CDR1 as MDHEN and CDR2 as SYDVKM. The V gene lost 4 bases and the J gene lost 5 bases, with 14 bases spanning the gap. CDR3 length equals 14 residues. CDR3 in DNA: TGTGCCAGCAGTTCTTTCGGAGTGTGGGAGACCCAGTACTTC. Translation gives CASSSFGVWETQYF.

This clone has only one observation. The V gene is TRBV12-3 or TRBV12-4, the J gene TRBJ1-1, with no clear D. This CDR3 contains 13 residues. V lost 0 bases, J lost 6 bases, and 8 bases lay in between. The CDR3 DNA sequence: TGTGCCAGCAGTTTAGCGGGAGGGCCTGAAGCTTTCTTT. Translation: CASSLAGGPEAFF.

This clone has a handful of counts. The CDR3 loop is CASSLGAGGAYEQYF. CDR3 in DNA: TGTGCCAGCAGCTTAGGAGCGGGAGGGGCATACGAGCAGTACTTC. The genes are TRBV11-3 and TRBJ2-7; TRBD2 matches at 10 bases. Germline V gives CDR1 SGHNT, CDR2 YENEEA. This CDR3 is 15 amino acids long. V shed 1 base, J shed 4 bases, and the junction held 4 bases outside the gene matches.

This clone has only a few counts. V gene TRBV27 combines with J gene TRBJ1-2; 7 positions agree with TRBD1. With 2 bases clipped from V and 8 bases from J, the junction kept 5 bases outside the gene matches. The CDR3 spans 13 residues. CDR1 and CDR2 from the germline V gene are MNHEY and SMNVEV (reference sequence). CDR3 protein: CASSLGQAGGYTF. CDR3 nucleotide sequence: TGTGCCAGCAGTTTAGGACAGGCGGGAGGCTACACCTTC.